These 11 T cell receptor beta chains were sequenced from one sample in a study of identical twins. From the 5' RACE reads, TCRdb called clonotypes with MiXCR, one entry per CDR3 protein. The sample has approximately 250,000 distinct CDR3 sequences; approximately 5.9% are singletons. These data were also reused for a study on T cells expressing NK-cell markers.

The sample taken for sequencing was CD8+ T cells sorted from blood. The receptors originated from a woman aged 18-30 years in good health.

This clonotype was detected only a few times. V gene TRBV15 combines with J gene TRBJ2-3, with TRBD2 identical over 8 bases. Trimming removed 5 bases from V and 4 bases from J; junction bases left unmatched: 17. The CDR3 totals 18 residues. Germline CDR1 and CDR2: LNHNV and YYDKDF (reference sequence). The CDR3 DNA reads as TGTGCCACCAGCCCAAAAAACGAGGGACTAGGTGTCCCAGATACGCAGTATTTT. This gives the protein CATSPKNEGLGVPDTQYF.

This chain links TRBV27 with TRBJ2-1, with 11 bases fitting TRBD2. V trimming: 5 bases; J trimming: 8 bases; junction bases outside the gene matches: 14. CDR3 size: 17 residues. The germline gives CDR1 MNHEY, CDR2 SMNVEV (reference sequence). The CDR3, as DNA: TGTGCCAGCAGTAAACGGACTAGCGGGTCTCCTATTGATGAGCAGTTCTTC. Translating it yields CASSKRTSGSPIDEQFF.

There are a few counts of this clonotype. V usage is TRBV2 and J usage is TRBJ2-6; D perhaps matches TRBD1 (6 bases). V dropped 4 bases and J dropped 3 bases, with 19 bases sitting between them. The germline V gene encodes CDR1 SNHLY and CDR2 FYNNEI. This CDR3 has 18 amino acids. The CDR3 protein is CASSAAAGARRGANVLTF. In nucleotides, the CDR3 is TGTGCCAGCAGTGCCGCGGCAGGGGCAAGACGTGGGGCCAACGTCCTGACTTTC.

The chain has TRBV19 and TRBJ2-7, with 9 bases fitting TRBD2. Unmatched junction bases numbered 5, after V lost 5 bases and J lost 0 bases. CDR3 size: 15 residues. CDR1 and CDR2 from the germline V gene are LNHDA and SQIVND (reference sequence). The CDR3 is CASSPWTSVSYEQYF. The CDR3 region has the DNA TGTGCCAGTAGTCCTTGGACTAGCGTCTCCTACGAGCAGTACTTC.

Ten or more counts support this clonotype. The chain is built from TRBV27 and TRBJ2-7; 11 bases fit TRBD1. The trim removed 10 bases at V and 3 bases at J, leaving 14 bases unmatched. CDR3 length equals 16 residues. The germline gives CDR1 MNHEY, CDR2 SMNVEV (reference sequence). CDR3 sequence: CATAPGQGGTGYEQYF. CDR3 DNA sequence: TGTGCCACTGCACCGGGACAGGGGGGAACAGGCTACGAGCAGTACTTC.

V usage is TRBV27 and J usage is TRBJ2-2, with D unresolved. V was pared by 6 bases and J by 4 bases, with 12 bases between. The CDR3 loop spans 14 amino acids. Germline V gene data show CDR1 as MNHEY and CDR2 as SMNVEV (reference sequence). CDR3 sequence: CASSPLPSTGELFF. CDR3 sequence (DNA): TGTGCCAGCAGCCCTCTCCCGTCCACCGGGGAGCTGTTTTTT.

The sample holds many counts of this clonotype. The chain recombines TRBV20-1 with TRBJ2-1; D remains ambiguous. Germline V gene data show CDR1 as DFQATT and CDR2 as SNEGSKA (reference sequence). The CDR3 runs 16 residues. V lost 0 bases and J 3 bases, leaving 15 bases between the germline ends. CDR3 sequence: CSARDAHSRFYNEQFF. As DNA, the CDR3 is TGCAGTGCTAGAGATGCCCACTCCAGGTTCTACAATGAGCAGTTCTTC.

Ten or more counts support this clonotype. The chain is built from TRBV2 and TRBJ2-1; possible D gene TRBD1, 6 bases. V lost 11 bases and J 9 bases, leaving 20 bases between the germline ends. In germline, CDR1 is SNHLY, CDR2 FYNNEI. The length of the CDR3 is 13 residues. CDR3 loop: CACLTGLNGEQFF. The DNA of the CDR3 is TGTGCCTGTTTAACAGGGCTGAACGGTGAGCAGTTCTTC.

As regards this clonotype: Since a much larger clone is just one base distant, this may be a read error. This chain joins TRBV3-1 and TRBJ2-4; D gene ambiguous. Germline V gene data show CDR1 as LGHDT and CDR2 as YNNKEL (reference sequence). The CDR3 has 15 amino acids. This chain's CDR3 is CASCQDAIAKNIQYF. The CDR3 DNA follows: TGTGCCAGCTGCCAAGACGCGATAGCCAAAAACATTCAGTACTTC.

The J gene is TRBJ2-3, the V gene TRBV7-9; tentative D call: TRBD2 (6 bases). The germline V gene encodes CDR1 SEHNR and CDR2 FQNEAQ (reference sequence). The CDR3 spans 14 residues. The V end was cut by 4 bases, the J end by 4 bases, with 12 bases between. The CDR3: CASSSEEGSDTQYF. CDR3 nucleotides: TGTGCCAGCAGCTCAGAGGAGGGGTCAGATACGCAGTATTTT.

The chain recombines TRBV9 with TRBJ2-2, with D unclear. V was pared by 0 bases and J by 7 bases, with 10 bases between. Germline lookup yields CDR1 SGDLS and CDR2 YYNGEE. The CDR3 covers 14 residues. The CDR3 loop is CASSVVGRGGELFF. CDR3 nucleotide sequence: TGTGCCAGCAGCGTAGTTGGGCGTGGCGGGGAGCTGTTTTTT. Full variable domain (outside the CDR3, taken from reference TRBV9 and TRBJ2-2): DSGVTQTPKHLITATGQRVTLRCSPRSGDLSVYWYQQSLDQGLQFLIQYYNGEERAKGNILERFSAQQFPDLHSELNLSSLELGDSALYFCASSVVGRGGELFFGEGSRLTVL.